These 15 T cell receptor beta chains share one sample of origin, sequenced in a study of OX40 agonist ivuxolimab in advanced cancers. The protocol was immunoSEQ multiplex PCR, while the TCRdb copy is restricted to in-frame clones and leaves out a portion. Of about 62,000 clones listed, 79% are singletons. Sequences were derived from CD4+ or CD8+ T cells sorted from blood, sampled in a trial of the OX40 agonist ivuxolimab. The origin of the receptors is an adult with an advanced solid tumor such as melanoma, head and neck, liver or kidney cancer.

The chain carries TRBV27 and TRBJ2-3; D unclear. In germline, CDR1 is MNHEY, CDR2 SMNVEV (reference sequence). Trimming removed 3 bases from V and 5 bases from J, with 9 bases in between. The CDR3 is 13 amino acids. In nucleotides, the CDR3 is TGTGCCAGCAGTTTCCTGGTACAAGATACGCAGTATTTT. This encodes CASSFLVQDTQYF.

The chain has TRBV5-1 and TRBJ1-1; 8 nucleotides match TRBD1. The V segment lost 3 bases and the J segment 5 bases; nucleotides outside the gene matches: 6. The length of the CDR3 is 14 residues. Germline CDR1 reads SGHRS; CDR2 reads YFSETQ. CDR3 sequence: CASSSDRVKTEAFF. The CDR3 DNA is TGCGCCAGCAGCTCGGACAGGGTAAAGACTGAAGCTTTCTTT.

This CDR3 is CASSFGLAGGKEQFF. In nucleotides, the CDR3 is TGTGCCAGCAGTTTCGGACTAGCGGGAGGAAAGGAGCAGTTCTTC. The rearrangement links TRBV27 to TRBJ2-1, with 14 bases fitting TRBD2. Per the germline V gene, CDR1 is MNHEY and CDR2 is SMNVEV (reference sequence). The junction had 5 bases not matched to a gene; V was cut back by 3 bases and J by 10 bases. The CDR3 covers 15 residues.

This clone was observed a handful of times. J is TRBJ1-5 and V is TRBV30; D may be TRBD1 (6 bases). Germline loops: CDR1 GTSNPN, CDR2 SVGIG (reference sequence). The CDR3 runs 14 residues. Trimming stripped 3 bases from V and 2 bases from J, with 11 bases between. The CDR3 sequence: CAWSIQGRNQPQHF. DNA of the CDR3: TGTGCCTGGAGCATACAGGGACGCAATCAGCCCCAGCATTTT.

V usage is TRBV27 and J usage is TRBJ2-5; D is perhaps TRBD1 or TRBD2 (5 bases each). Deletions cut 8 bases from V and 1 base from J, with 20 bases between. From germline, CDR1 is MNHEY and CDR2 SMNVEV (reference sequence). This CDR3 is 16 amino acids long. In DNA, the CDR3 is TGTGCCAGCGGAAACTCCCTCTGGGGGACCCAAGAGACCCAGTACTTC. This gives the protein CASGNSLWGTQETQYF.

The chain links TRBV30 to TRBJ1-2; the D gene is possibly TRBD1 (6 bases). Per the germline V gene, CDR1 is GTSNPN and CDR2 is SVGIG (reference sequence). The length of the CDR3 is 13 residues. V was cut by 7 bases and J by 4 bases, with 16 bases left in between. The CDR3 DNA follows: TGTGCCTCCCTTCAGGGGAGTGGCTATGGCTACACCTTC. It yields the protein CASLQGSGYGYTF.

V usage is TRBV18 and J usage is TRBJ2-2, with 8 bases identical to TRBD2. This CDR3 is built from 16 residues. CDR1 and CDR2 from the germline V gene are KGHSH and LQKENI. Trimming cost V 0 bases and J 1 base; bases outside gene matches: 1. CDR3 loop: CASSPPTSGNTGELFF. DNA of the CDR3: TGTGCCAGCTCACCACCTACTAGCGGGAACACCGGGGAGCTGTTTTTT.

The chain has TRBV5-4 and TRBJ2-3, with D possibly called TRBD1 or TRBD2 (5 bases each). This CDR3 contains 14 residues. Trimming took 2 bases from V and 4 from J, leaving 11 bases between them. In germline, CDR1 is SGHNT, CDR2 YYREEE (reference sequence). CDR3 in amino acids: CASSLEGPADTQYF. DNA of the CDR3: TGTGCCAGCAGCTTAGAGGGGCCGGCAGATACGCAGTATTTT.

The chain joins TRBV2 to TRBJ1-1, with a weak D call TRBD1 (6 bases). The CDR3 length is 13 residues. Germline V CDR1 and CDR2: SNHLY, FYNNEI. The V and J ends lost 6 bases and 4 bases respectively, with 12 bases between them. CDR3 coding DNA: TGTGCCAGCAGCGGCACAGGGCCCACTGAAGCTTTCTTT. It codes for CASSGTGPTEAFF.

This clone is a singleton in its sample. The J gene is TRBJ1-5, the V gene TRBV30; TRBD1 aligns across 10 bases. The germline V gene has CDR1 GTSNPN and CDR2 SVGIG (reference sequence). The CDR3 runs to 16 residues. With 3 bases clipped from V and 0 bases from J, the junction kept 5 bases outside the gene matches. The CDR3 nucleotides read TGTGCCTGGAGGGGACAGGGGTTCTATAGCAATCAGCCCCAGCATTTT. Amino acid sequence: CAWRGQGFYSNQPQHF.

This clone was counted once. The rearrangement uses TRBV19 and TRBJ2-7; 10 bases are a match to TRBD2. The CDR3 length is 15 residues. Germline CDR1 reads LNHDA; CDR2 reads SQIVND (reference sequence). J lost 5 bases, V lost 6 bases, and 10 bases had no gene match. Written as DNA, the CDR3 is TGTGCCAGTAGGCTCCTAGCGGGAGCCAACAACGAGCAGTACTTC. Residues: CASRLLAGANNEQYF. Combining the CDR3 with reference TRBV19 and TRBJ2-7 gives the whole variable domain DGGITQSPKYLFRKEGQNVTLSCEQNLNHDAMYWYRQDPGQGLRLIYYSQIVNDFQKGDIAEGYSVSREKKESFPLTVTSAQKNPTAFYLCASRLLAGANNEQYFGPGTRLTVT.

As DNA, the CDR3 is TGCGCCAGCAGCCAAGATAGGCCGGGGGGGCCGGGGAATGAGCAGTTCTTC. Translating gives CASSQDRPGGPGNEQFF. J is TRBJ2-1 and V is TRBV4-3, with TRBD2 matching over 8 bases. This CDR3 spans 17 amino acids. Losses at the gene ends were 0 bases for V and 7 bases for J; bases not matched to a gene: 11. Per germline, CDR1 LGHNA and CDR2 YSLEER.

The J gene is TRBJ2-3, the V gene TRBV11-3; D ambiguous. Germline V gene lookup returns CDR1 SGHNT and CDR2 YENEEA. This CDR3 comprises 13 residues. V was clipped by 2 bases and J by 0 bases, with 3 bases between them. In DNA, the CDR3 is TGTGCCAGCAGCTTAACCAGCACAGATACGCAGTATTTT. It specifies CASSLTSTDTQYF.

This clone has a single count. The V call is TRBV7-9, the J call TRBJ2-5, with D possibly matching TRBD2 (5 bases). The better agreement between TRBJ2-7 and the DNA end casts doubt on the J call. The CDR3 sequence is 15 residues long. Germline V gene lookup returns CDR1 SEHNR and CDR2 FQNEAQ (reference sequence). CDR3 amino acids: CASSTEGLHPYEQYF. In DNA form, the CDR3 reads TGTGCCAGCAGCACCGAGGGTCTCCACCCCTACGAGCAGTACTTC.

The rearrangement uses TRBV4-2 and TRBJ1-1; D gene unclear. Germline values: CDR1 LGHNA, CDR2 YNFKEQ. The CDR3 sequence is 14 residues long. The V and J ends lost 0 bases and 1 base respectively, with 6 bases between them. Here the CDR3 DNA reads TGTGCCAGCAGCCAAGAGGCCAGGAACACTGAAGCTTTCTTT. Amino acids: CASSQEARNTEAFF.